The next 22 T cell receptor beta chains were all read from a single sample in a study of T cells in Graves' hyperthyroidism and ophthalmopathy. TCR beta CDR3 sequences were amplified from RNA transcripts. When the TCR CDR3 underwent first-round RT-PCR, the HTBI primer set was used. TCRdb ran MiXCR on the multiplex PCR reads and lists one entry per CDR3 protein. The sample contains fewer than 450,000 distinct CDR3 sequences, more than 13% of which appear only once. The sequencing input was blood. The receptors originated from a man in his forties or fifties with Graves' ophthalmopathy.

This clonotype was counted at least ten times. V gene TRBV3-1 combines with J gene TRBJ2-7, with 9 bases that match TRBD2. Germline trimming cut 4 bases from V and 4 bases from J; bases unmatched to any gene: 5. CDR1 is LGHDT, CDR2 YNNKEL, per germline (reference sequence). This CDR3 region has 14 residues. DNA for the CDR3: TGTGCCAGCAGCCCGGGACTAGCCCTTTACGAGCAGTACTTC. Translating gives CASSPGLALYEQYF.

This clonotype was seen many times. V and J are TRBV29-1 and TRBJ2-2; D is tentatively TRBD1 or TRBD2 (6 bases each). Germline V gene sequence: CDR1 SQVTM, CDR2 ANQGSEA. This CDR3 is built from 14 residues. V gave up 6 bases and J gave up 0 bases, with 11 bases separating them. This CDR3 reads CSVSEGANTGELFF. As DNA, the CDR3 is TGCAGCGTCTCGGAGGGGGCGAACACCGGGGAGCTGTTTTTT.

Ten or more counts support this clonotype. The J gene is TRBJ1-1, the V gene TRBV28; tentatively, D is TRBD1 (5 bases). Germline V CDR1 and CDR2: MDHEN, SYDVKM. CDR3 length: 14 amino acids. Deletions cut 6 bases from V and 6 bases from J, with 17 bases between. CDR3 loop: CASRPHSGGAEAFF. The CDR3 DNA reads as TGTGCCAGCAGACCCCACTCCGGGGGGGCTGAAGCTTTCTTT.

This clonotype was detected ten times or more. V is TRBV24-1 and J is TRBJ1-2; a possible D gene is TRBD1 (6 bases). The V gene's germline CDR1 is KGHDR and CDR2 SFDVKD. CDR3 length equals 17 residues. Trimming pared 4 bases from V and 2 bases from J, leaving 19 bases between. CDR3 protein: CATSDAARGTLNYGYTF. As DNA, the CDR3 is TGTGCCACCAGTGACGCCGCCCGCGGGACACTAAACTATGGCTACACCTTC.

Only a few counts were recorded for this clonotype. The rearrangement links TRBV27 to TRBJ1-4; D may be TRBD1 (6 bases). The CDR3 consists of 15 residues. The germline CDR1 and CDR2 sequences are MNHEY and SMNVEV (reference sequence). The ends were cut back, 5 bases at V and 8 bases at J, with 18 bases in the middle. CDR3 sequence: CASSPHRAGGEKLFF. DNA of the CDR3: TGTGCCAGCAGTCCGCACAGGGCAGGTGGCGAAAAACTGTTTTTT.

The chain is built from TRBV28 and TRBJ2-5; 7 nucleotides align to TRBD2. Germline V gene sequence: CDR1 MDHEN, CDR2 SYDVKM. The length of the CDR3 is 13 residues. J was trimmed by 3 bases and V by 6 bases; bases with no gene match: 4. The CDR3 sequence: CASRSGGEETQYF. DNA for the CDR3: TGTGCCAGCAGGTCGGGAGGCGAAGAGACCCAGTACTTC.

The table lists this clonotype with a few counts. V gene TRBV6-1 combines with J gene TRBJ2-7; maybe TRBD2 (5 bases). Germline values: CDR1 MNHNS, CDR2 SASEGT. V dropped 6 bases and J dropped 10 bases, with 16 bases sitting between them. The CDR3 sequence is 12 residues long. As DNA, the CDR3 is TGTGCCAGCAGGAACTCCATGGGAGAACAGTACTTC. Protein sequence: CASRNSMGEQYF.

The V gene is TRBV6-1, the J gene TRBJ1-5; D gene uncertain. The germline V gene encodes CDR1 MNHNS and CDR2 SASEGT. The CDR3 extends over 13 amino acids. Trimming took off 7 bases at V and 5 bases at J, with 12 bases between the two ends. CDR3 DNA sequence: TGTGCCAGCACAATGAAGCCCTATCAGCCCCAGCATTTT. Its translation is CASTMKPYQPQHF.

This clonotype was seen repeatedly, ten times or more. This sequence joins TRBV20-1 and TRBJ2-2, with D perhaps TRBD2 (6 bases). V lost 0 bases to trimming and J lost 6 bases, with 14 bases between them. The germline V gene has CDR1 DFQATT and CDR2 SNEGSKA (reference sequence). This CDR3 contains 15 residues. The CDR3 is CSARDGTGRSGELFF. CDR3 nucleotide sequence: TGCAGTGCTAGAGATGGAACCGGGAGATCCGGGGAGCTGTTTTTT.

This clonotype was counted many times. CDR3 loop: CSAFGGTSGSRTDTQYF. For the CDR3, the DNA is TGCAGTGCTTTTGGCGGGACTAGCGGGAGTCGCACAGATACGCAGTATTTT. This chain connects TRBV20-1 to TRBJ2-3, with TRBD2 matching 14 bases. Per germline, CDR1 DFQATT and CDR2 SNEGSKA (reference sequence). V lost 5 bases to trimming and J lost 1 base; unmatched junction nucleotides: 8. The CDR3 totals 17 residues.

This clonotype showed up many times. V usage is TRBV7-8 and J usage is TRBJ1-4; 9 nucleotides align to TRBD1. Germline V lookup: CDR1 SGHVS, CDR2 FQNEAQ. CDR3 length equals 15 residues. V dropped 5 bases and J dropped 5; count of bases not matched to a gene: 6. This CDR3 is CASSPRTGENEKLFF. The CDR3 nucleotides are TGTGCCAGCAGCCCCCGGACAGGGGAGAATGAAAAACTGTTTTTT.

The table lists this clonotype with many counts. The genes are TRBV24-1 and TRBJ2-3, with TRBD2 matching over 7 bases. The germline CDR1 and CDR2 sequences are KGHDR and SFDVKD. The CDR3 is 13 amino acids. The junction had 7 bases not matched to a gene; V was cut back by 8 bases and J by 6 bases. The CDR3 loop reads CATTQGGSDTQYF. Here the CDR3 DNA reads TGTGCCACCACGCAGGGAGGGAGTGATACGCAGTATTTT.

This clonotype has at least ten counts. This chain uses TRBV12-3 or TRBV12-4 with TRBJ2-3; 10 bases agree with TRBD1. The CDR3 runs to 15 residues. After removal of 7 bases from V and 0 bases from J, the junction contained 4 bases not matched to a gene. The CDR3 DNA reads TGTGCCAGCAAGCGACAGGGGGCTAGCACAGATACGCAGTATTTT. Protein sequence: CASKRQGASTDTQYF.

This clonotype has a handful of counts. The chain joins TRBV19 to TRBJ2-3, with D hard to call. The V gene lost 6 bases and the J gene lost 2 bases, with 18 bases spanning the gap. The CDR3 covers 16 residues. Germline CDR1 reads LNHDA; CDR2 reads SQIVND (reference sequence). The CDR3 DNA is TGTGCCAGTAGAAAACCACGACAAGGATACACAGATACGCAGTATTTT. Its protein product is CASRKPRQGYTDTQYF.

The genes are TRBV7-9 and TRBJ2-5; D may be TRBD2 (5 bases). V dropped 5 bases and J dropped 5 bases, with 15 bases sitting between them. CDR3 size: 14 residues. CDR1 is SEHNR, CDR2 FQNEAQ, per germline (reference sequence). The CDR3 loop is CASSPGLGSETQYF. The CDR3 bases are TGTGCCAGCAGCCCAGGACTCGGGTCCGAGACCCAGTACTTC.

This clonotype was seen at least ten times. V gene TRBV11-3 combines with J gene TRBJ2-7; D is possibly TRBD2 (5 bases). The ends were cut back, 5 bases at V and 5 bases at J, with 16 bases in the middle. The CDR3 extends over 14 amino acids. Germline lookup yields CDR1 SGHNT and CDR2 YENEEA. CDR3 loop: CASSPLSAVNEQYF. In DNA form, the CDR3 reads TGTGCCAGCAGCCCACTTAGCGCCGTTAACGAGCAGTACTTC. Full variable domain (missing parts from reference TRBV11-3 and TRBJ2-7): EAGVVQSPRYKIIEKKQPVAFWCNPISGHNTLYWYLQNLGQGPELLIRYENEEAVDDSQLPKDRFSAERLKGVDSTLKIQPAELGDSAVYLCASSPLSAVNEQYFGPGTRLTVT.

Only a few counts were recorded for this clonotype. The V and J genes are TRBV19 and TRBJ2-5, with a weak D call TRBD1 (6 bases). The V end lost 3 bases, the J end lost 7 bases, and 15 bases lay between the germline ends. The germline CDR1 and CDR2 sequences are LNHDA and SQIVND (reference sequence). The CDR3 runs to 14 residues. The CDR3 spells CASSISQGGGTQYF. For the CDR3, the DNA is TGTGCCAGTAGTATTTCACAGGGTGGAGGGACCCAGTACTTC.

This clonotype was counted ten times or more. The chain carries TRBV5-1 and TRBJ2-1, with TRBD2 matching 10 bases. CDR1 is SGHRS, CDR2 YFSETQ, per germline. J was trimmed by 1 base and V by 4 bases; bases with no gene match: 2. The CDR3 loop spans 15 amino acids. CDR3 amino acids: CASSLAGESYNEQFF. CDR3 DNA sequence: TGCGCCAGCAGCCTAGCGGGAGAGTCCTACAATGAGCAGTTCTTC.

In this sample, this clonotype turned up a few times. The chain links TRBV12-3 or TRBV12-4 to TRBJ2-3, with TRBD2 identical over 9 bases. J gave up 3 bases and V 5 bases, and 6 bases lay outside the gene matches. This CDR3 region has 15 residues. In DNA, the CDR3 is TGTGCCAGCAGTATTAGCGGGAGTCAGACAGATACGCAGTATTTT. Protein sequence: CASSISGSQTDTQYF.

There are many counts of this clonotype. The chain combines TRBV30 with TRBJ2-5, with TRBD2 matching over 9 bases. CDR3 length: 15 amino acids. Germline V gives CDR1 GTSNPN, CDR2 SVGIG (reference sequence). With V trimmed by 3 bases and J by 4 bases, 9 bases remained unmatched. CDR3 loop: CAWSSAGGAGETQYF. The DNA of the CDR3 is TGTGCCTGGAGCTCAGCGGGGGGCGCAGGAGAGACCCAGTACTTC.

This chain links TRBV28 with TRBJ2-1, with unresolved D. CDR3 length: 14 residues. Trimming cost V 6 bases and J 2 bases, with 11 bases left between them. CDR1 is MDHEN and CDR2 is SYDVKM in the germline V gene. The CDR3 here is CASRLGRTYNEQFF. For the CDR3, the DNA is TGTGCCAGCAGGTTAGGGCGGACCTACAATGAGCAGTTCTTC.

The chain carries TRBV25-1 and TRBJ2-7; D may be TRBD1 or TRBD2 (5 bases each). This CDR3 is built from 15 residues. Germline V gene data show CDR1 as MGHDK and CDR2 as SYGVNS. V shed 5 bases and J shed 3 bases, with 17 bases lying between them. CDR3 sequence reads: CASSPMRGGSYEQYF. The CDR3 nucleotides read TGTGCCAGCAGTCCGATGAGGGGCGGTAGCTACGAGCAGTACTTC.